This is a list of T cell receptor beta chains from one sample in a study of shared clonotypes between healthy human individuals. Only in-frame clones appear in the TCRdb table, and some are missing; sequencing was by immunoSEQ multiplex PCR. The sample includes 760,000 or so clones, roughly 96% of them seen just once. Sequences were obtained from naive CD8+ T cells sorted from blood. These receptors all come from a man younger than 45 in good health. Each CDR3 is given with its conserved first and last residue. The D gene is left open where the match is weak. Not all rows give a size; the values are once, few, many and, for expanded clones, a class.

D	size	V	J	CDR3	DNA
TRBD1	-	TRBV5-1	TRBJ1-4	CASSVGQGATNEKLFF	TGCGCCAGCAGCGTCGGACAGGGAGCAACTAATGAAAAACTGTTTTTT
-	once	TRBV9	TRBJ2-3	CASSFGQGGILDTQYF	TGTGCCAGCAGCTTCGGTCAGGGGGGGATACTCGATACGCAGTATTTT
-	-	TRBV5-6	TRBJ1-1	CASTAYTVLEAFF	TGTGCCAGCACAGCTTACACCGTGTTGGAAGCTTTCTTT
TRBD1	-	TRBV7-6	TRBJ2-7	CASSLAVFEGGGEQYF	TGTGCCAGCAGCTTAGCTGTATTCGAAGGGGGCGGCGAGCAGTACTTC
-	-	TRBV15	TRBJ2-7	CATSRDEGTIYEQYF	TGTGCCACCAGCAGAGATGAGGGAACAATTTACGAGCAGTACTTC
-	-	TRBV4-1	TRBJ1-2	CASSQDRAGDYTF	TGCGCCAGCAGCCAAGACAGGGCGGGCGACTACACCTTC
TRBD1	-	TRBV5-1	TRBJ2-7	CASSFGTGNYEQYF	TGCGCCAGCAGCTTCGGGACAGGAAACTACGAGCAGTACTTC
-	-	TRBV4-1	TRBJ2-5	CASSQVTREETQYF	TGCGCCAGCAGCCAAGTTACCAGAGAAGAGACCCAGTACTTC
-	-	TRBV30	TRBJ2-5	CAWSLDSNKETQYF	TGTGCCTGGAGTCTGGACTCGAACAAAGAGACCCAGTACTTC
-	-	TRBV28	TRBJ2-1	CASTPVMGNEQFF	TGTGCCAGCACTCCTGTGATGGGCAATGAGCAGTTCTTC
TRBD1	-	TRBV4-2	TRBJ2-7	CASSPDRERYEQYF	TGTGCCAGCAGCCCGGACAGGGAAAGGTACGAGCAGTACTTC
-	-	TRBV11-2	TRBJ2-1	CASSPRDRGAANEQFF	TGTGCCAGCAGCCCAAGGGACCGAGGGGCGGCTAATGAGCAGTTCTTC
-	-	TRBV19	TRBJ2-1	CASSIFSLPNNEQFF	TGTGCCAGTAGTATTTTTTCCCTCCCGAACAATGAGCAGTTCTTC
-	-	TRBV9	TRBJ1-1	CASSAGTEAFF	TGTGCCAGCAGCGCAGGGACTGAAGCTTTCTTT
TRBD2	-	TRBV15	TRBJ2-3	CATSRVPFGTSGRGTQYF	TGTGCCACCAGCAGAGTTCCCTTTGGTACTAGCGGGAGAGGTACGCAGTATTTT
-	-	TRBV2	TRBJ1-5	CASSAQGLNQPQHF	TGTGCCAGCAGTGCGCAGGGGTTAAATCAGCCCCAGCATTTT
-	-	TRBV11-2	TRBJ2-7	CASSALSGIRYEQYF	TGTGCCAGCAGCGCCCTTTCGGGAATACGATACGAGCAGTACTTC
TRBD2	-	TRBV7-9	TRBJ2-3	CASSLARPTSGRARDTQYF	TGTGCCAGCAGCTTAGCGCGTCCAACTAGCGGGAGGGCCCGAGATACGCAGTATTTT
-	-	TRBV29-1	TRBJ2-2	CSVEGDGNTGELFF	TGCAGCGTTGAAGGGGATGGGAACACCGGGGAGCTGTTTTTT
TRBD2	-	TRBV11-2	TRBJ2-3	CASSVRLAGGTSTDTQYF	TGTGCCAGCAGCGTGCGGCTAGCGGGAGGGACTAGCACAGATACGCAGTATTTT
-	-	TRBV15	TRBJ2-1	CATSFQGTSYNEQFF	TGTGCCACCAGCTTCCAGGGGACCTCCTACAATGAGCAGTTCTTC
-	-	TRBV4-1	TRBJ1-2	CASSQWLGQPAYGYTF	TGCGCCAGCAGCCAATGGCTTGGACAGCCCGCGTATGGCTACACCTTC
-	-	TRBV28	TRBJ2-3	CASSFRTQATDTQYF	TGTGCCAGCAGTTTTAGAACCCAAGCCACAGATACGCAGTATTTT
-	-	TRBV7-6	TRBJ2-4	CASSLNQKGDIQYF	TGTGCCAGCAGCTTAAATCAAAAAGGAGACATTCAGTACTTC
-	-	TRBV27	TRBJ2-1	CASQRNGAYNEQFF	TGTGCCAGCCAGAGGAATGGGGCCTACAATGAGCAGTTCTTC
TRBD2	once	TRBV7-9	TRBJ2-7	CASSTQTSGVYEQYF	TGTGCCAGCAGCACCCAGACTAGCGGGGTATACGAGCAGTACTTC
-	-	TRBV5-1	TRBJ2-7	CASSLGWTSYEQYF	TGCGCCAGCAGCTTGGGTTGGACTTCCTACGAGCAGTACTTC
TRBD2	-	TRBV9	TRBJ2-2	CASSVGPSGGTGELFF	TGTGCCAGCAGCGTAGGGCCTAGCGGGGGCACCGGGGAGCTGTTTTTT
TRBD2	-	TRBV7-7	TRBJ2-1	CASSPWTSGSSYNEQFF	TGTGCCAGCAGCCCATGGACTAGCGGAAGCTCCTACAATGAGCAGTTCTTC
-	-	TRBV7-2	TRBJ2-7	CASSLDPGDYEQYF	TGTGCCAGCAGCTTAGATCCGGGAGACTACGAGCAGTACTTC
TRBD1	-	TRBV7-9	TRBJ2-5	CASSSKTGWGETQYF	TGTGCCAGCAGCTCAAAGACAGGGTGGGGAGAGACCCAGTACTTC
TRBD2	-	TRBV27	TRBJ2-7	CASSSQGDGGRDYEQYF	TGTGCCAGCAGTTCCCAGGGCGACGGCGGGAGAGACTACGAGCAGTACTTC
-	-	TRBV28	TRBJ2-7	CASSLYFGVAGREQYF	TGTGCCAGCAGTTTATACTTCGGCGTGGCGGGACGCGAGCAGTACTTC
-	-	TRBV27	TRBJ1-1	CASSFLGRSGVVMNTEAFF	TGTGCCAGCAGTTTTTTGGGAAGGTCTGGAGTTGTTATGAACACTGAAGCTTTCTTT
-	-	TRBV9	TRBJ2-1	CASSVGGHEQFF	TGTGCCAGCAGCGTTGGCGGGCATGAGCAGTTCTTC
TRBD2	-	TRBV18	TRBJ2-5	CASLPPGGETQYF	TGTGCCAGCTTACCACCGGGGGGAGAGACCCAGTACTTC
TRBD2	-	TRBV4-3	TRBJ2-1	CASSQVAGVTYNEQFF	TGCGCCAGCAGCCAGGTAGCGGGAGTCACATACAATGAGCAGTTCTTC
TRBD1	-	TRBV7-9	TRBJ2-5	CASSLVRTGTVTQYF	TGTGCCAGCAGCTTAGTTCGGACAGGGACGGTGACCCAGTACTTC
TRBD2	-	TRBV7-6	TRBJ2-1	CASSPGTSGRAYDEQFF	TGTGCCAGCAGCCCCGGGACTAGCGGGAGGGCCTATGATGAGCAGTTCTTC
TRBD1	-	TRBV20-1	TRBJ2-7	CSARTGNEQYF	TGCAGTGCCCGGACAGGGAACGAGCAGTACTTC
TRBD1	-	TRBV30	TRBJ2-5	CAWSVSGGETQYF	TGTGCCTGGAGTGTATCAGGGGGCGAGACCCAGTACTTC
-	-	TRBV7-9	TRBJ1-5	CASSFDEGYSNQPQHF	TGTGCCAGCAGCTTCGATGAGGGGTATAGCAATCAGCCCCAGCATTTT
-	-	TRBV27	TRBJ2-3	CASAAVHSTDTQYF	TGTGCCAGCGCAGCGGTACATAGCACAGATACGCAGTATTTT
-	-	TRBV29-1	TRBJ2-1	CSVEGGLDSYNEQFF	TGCAGCGTTGAAGGCGGTCTAGACTCCTACAATGAGCAGTTCTTC
-	once	TRBV15	TRBJ2-3	CATSRADASTDTQYF	TGTGCCACCAGCAGAGCGGATGCTAGCACAGATACGCAGTATTTT
TRBD2	-	TRBV29-1	TRBJ2-1	CSVEGREGYNEQFF	TGCAGCGTTGAGGGGCGGGAGGGTTACAATGAGCAGTTCTTC